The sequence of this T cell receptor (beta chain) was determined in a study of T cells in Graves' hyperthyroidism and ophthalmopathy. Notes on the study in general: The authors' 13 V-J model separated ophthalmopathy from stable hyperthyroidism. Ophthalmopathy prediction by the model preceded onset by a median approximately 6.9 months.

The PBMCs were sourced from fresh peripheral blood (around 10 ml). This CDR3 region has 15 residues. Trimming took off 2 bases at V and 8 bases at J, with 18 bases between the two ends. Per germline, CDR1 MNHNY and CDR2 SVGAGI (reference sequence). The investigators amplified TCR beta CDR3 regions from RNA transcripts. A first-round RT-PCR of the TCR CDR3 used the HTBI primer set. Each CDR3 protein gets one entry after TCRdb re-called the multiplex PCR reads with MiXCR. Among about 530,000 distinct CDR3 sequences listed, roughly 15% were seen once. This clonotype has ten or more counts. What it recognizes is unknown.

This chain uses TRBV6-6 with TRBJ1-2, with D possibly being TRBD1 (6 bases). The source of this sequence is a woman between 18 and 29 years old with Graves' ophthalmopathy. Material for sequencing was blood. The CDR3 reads CASSYGFQGLDGYTF. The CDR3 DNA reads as TGTGCCAGCAGTTACGGATTCCAGGGGCTTGACGGCTACACCTTC.